This passage covers 9 T cell receptor beta chains from one sample sequenced in a study of OX40 agonist ivuxolimab in advanced cancers. Libraries were prepared by immunoSEQ multiplex PCR; TCRdb keeps only in-frame clonotypes and omits some of them. The profile shows 60,000 to 90,000 clones, roughly nine tenths of them singletons. The sequencing here drew on CD4+ or CD8+ T cells sorted from blood, taken in a trial of the OX40 agonist ivuxolimab. The receptors shown here come from an adult with an advanced solid tumor such as melanoma, head and neck, liver or kidney cancer.

V gene TRBV7-9 combines with J gene TRBJ2-1; 10 nucleotides align to TRBD2. CDR3 length: 16 amino acids. Germline V gives CDR1 SEHNR, CDR2 FQNEAQ (reference sequence). V lost 5 bases, J lost 3 bases, and 7 bases stayed unmatched. CDR3 nucleotide sequence: TGTGCCAGCAGCCCTAAACTAGCGGGGAACTACAATGAGCAGTTCTTC. This translates into CASSPKLAGNYNEQFF. Using reference TRBV7-9 and TRBJ2-1 for the parts outside the CDR3, the full variable domain is DTGVSQNPRHKITKRGQNVTFRCDPISEHNRLYWYRQTLGQGPEFLTYFQNEAQLEKSRLLSDRFSAERPKGSFSTLEIQRTEQGDSAMYLCASSPKLAGNYNEQFFGPGTRLTVL.

The rearrangement joins TRBV19 to TRBJ2-7; 9 bases match TRBD1. The V gene end was trimmed by 3 bases and the J gene end by 4 bases; junction bases not matched to a gene: 13. The CDR3 sequence is 17 residues long. Germline values: CDR1 LNHDA, CDR2 SQIVND (reference sequence). The chain's CDR3 is CASSMTQGAQSIYEQYF. CDR3 in DNA: TGTGCCAGTAGTATGACACAGGGGGCGCAGTCTATTTACGAGCAGTACTTC.

Points on this clone: Other DNA sequences of this sample code for an identical CDR3. V gene TRBV6-1 combines with J gene TRBJ1-1; D is perhaps TRBD1 (5 bases). Germline CDR1 is MNHNS and CDR2 is SASEGT. CDR3 size: 13 residues. Trimming took off 6 bases at V and 2 bases at J, with 10 bases between the two ends. The CDR3: CASRRGVNTEAFF. Written as DNA, the CDR3 is TGTGCCAGCAGGCGAGGGGTTAACACTGAAGCTTTCTTT.

The V call is TRBV10-3, the J call TRBJ2-5, with D possibly TRBD1 on 5 matching bases. This CDR3 has 13 amino acids. The ends were cut back, 6 bases at V and 1 base at J, with 9 bases in the middle. Germline V gives CDR1 ENHRY, CDR2 SYGVKD. The CDR3, as DNA: TGTGCCATCAGCTTGACAGTCCAAGAGACCCAGTACTTC. Amino acid sequence: CAISLTVQETQYF.

The gene calls are TRBV28 and TRBJ1-5, with D hard to call. The CDR3 totals 14 residues. The germline V gene encodes CDR1 MDHEN and CDR2 SYDVKM. V lost 3 bases and J lost 0, with 6 bases in between. The CDR3 DNA is TGTGCCAGCAGTTTCCATTATAGCAATCAGCCCCAGCATTTT. Translating it yields CASSFHYSNQPQHF.

The chain employs TRBV10-3 and TRBJ2-1; no clear D. CDR1 ENHRY and CDR2 SYGVKD come from the germline V gene. V gave up 0 bases and J gave up 8 bases, with 11 bases separating them. This CDR3 region has 14 residues. CDR3 in amino acids: CAISESRIAHEQFF. In DNA form, the CDR3 reads TGTGCCATCAGTGAGTCGCGAATCGCACATGAGCAGTTCTTC.

This rearrangement joins TRBV7-8 to TRBJ2-1; 8 positions match TRBD2. Per the germline V gene, CDR1 is SGHVS and CDR2 is FQNEAQ. Unmatched junction bases numbered 7, after V lost 5 bases and J lost 4 bases. The CDR3 spans 15 residues. CDR3 residues: CASSLRASGYNEQFF. In DNA form, the CDR3 reads TGTGCCAGCAGCCTACGGGCTAGCGGGTACAATGAGCAGTTCTTC.

V usage is TRBV1 and J usage is TRBJ2-7. TRBV1 is labeled a pseudogene. This CDR3 region has 17 residues. CDR3 bases: TGCACCACCCCGAAGGGGGGACCCGATCGAAGCTCCTACGAGCAGTACTTC. Residues: CTTPKGGPDRSSYEQYF.

This clone appeared once. The chain joins TRBV5-1 to TRBJ1-4; D is unclear. The V gene's germline CDR1 is SGHRS and CDR2 YFSETQ. V shed 0 bases and J shed 1 base, with 13 bases lying between them. CDR3 length: 17 amino acids. Written as DNA, the CDR3 is TGCGCCAGCAGCTTGGCCCGGGCACCTCAAACTAATGAAAAACTGTTTTTT. Translation: CASSLARAPQTNEKLFF.